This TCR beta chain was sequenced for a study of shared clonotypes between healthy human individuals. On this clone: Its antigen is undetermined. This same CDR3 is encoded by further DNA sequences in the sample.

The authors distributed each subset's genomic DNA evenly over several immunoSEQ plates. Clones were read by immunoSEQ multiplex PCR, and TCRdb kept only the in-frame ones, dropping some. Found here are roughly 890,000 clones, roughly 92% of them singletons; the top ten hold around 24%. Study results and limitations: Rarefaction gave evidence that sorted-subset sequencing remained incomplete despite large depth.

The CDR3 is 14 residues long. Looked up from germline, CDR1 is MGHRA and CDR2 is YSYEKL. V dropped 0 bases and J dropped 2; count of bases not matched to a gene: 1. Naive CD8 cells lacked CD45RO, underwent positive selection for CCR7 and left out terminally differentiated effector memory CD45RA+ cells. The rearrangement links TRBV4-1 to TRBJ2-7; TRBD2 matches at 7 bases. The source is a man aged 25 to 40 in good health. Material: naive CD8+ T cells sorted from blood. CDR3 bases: TGCGCCAGCAGCCAAGAACGGGGGGCCTACGAGCAGTACTTC. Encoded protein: CASSQERGAYEQYF.